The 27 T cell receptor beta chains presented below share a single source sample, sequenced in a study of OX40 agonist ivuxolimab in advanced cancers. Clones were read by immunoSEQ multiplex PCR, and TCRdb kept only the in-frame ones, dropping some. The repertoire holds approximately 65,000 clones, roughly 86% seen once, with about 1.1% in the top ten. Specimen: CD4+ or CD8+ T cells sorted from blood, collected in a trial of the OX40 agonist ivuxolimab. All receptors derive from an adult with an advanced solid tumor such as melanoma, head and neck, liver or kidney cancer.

The CDR3 nucleotides are TGTGCCAGCAGCAGGGCCAGGGATCAAGAGACCCAGTACTTC. This encodes CASSRARDQETQYF. This chain joins TRBV7-9 and TRBJ2-5; weak D call: TRBD1 (5 bases). Trimming shortened V by 5 bases and J by 2 bases, and 12 bases separated the two germline ends. CDR3 length: 14 residues. CDR1 is SEHNR and CDR2 is FQNEAQ in the germline V gene (reference sequence).

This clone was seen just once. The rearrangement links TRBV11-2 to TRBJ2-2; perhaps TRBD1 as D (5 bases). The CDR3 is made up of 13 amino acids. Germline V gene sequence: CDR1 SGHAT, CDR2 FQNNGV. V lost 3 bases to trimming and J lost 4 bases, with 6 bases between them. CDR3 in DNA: TGTGCCAGCAGCTTGGGGCCCACCGGGGAGCTGTTTTTT. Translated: CASSLGPTGELFF. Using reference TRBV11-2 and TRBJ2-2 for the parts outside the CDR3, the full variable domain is EAGVAQSPRYKIIEKRQSVAFWCNPISGHATLYWYQQILGQGPKLLIQFQNNGVVDDSQLPKDRFSAERLKGVDSTLKIQPAKLEDSAVYLCASSLGPTGELFFGEGSRLTVL.

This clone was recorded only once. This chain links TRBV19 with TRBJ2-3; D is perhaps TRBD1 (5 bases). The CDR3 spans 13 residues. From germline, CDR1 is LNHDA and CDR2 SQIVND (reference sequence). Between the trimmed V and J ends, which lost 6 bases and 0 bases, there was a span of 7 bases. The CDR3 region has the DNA TGTGCCAGTAGGACAGCTAGCACAGATACGCAGTATTTT. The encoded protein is CASRTASTDTQYF.

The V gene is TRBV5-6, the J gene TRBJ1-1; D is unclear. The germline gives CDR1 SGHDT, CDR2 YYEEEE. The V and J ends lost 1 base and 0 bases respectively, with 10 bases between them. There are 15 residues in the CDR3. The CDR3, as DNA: TGTGCCAGCAGCTTGCTTTCCGTTATGAACACTGAAGCTTTCTTT. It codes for CASSLLSVMNTEAFF.

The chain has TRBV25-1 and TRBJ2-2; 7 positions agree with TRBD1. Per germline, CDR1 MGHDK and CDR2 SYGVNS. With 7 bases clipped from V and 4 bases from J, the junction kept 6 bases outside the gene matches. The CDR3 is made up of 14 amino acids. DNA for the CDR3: TGTGCCAGCACCCGGGACAGAGGCACCGGGGAGCTGTTTTTT. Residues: CASTRDRGTGELFF.

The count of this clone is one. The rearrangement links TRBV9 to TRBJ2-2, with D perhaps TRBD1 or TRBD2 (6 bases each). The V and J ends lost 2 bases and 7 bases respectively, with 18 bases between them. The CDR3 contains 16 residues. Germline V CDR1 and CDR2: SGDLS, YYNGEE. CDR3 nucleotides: TGTGCCAGCAGCGTCACATCGGGGGCAGTATACGGGGAGCTGTTTTTT. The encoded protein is CASSVTSGAVYGELFF. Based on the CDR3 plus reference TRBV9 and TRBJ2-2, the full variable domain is DSGVTQTPKHLITATGQRVTLRCSPRSGDLSVYWYQQSLDQGLQFLIQYYNGEERAKGNILERFSAQQFPDLHSELNLSSLELGDSALYFCASSVTSGAVYGELFFGEGSRLTVL.

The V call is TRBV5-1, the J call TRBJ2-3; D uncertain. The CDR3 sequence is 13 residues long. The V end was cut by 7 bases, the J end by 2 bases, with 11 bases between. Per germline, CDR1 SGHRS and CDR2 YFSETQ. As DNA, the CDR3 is TGCGCCAGCCGAGAAGGTCCCACAGATACGCAGTATTTT. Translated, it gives CASREGPTDTQYF.

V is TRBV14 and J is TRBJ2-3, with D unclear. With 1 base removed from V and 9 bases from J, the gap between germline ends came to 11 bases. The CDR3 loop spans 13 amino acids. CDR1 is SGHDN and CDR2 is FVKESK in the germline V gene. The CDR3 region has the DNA TGTGCCAGCAGCCAAGTGAGTTTGAGCACGCAGTATTTT. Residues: CASSQVSLSTQYF.

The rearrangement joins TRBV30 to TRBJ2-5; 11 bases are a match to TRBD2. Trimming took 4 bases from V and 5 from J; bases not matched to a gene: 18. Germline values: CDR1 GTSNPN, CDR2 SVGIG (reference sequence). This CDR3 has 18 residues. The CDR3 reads CAWMEARRASGRIETQYF. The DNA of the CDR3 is TGTGCCTGGATGGAGGCCCGGAGGGCTAGCGGGAGGATTGAGACCCAGTACTTC.

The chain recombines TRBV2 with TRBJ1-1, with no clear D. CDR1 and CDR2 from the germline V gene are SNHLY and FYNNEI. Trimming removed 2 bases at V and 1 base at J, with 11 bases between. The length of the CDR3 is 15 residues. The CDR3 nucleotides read TGTGCCAGCAGTGAATCAGAACTTACGAACACTGAAGCTTTCTTT. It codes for CASSESELTNTEAFF.

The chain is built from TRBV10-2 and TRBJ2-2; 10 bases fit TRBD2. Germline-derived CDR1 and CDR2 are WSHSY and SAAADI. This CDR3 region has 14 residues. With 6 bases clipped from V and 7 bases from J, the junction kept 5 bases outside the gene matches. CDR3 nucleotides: TGCGCCAGCAGGGTGCTAGCGGGAGTCGGGGAGCTGTTTTTT. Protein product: CASRVLAGVGELFF.

CDR3 sequence (DNA): TGCGCCAGCAGCTTGGCCATCGACAGAGCCACCTACGAGCAGTACTTC. Amino acid sequence: CASSLAIDRATYEQYF. The chain combines TRBV5-1 with TRBJ2-7; D is perhaps TRBD1 (5 bases). Trimming stripped 0 bases from V and 2 bases from J, with 15 bases between. CDR3 length: 16 residues. The germline V gene encodes CDR1 SGHRS and CDR2 YFSETQ.

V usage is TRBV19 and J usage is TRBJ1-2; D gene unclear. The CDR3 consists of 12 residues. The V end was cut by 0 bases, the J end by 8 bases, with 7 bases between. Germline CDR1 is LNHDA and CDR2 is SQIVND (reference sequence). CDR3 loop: CASSIEGRGYTF. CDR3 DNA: TGTGCCAGTAGTATAGAAGGGAGAGGCTACACCTTC. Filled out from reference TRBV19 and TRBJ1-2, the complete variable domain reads DGGITQSPKYLFRKEGQNVTLSCEQNLNHDAMYWYRQDPGQGLRLIYYSQIVNDFQKGDIAEGYSVSREKKESFPLTVTSAQKNPTAFYLCASSIEGRGYTFGSGTRLTVV.

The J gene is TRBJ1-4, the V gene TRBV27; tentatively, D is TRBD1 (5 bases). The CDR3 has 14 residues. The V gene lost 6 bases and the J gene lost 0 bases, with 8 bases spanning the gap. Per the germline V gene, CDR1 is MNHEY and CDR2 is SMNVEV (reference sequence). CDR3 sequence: CASSRQSTNEKLFF. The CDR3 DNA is TGTGCCAGCAGCCGACAGTCAACTAATGAAAAACTGTTTTTT. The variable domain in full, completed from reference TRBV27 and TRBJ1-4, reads EAQVTQNPRYLITVTGKKLTVTCSQNMNHEYMSWYRQDPGLGLRQIYYSMNVEVTDKGDVPEGYKVSRKEKRNFPLILESPSPNQTSLYFCASSRQSTNEKLFFGSGTQLSVL.

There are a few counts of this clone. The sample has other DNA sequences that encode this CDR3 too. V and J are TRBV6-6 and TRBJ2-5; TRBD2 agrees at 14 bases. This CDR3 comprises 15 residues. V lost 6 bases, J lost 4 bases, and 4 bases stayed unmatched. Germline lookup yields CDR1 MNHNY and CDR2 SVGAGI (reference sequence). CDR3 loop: CASSKTSGRAETQYF. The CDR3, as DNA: TGTGCCAGCAGCAAGACTAGCGGGAGGGCAGAGACCCAGTACTTC.

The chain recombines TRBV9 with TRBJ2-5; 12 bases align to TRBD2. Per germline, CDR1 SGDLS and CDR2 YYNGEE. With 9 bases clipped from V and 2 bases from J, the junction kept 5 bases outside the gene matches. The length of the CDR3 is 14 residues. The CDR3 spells CAKETSGGQETQYF. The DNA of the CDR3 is TGTGCCAAAGAGACTAGCGGGGGACAAGAGACCCAGTACTTC. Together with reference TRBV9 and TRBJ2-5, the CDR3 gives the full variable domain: DSGVTQTPKHLITATGQRVTLRCSPRSGDLSVYWYQQSLDQGLQFLIQYYNGEERAKGNILERFSAQQFPDLHSELNLSSLELGDSALYFCAKETSGGQETQYFGPGTRLLVL.

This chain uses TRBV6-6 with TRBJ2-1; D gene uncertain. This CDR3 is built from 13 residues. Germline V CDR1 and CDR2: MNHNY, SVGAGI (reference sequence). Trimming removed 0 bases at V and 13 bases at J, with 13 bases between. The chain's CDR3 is CASSYSATLSQFF. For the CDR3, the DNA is TGTGCCAGCAGTTACTCGGCGACTCTTTCACAGTTCTTC.

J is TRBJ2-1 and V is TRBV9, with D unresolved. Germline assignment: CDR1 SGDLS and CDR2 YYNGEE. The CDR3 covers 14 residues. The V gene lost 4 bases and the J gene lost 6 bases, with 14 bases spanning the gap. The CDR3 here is CASSPLLVGNEQFF. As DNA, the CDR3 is TGTGCCAGCAGCCCCCTATTGGTGGGCAATGAGCAGTTCTTC.

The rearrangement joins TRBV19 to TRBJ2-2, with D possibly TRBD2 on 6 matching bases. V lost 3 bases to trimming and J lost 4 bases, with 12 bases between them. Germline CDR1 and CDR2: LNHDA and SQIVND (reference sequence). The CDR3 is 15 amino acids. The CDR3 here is CASSIPGSGTGELFF. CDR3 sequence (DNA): TGTGCCAGTAGTATCCCCGGGAGTGGCACCGGGGAGCTGTTTTTT.

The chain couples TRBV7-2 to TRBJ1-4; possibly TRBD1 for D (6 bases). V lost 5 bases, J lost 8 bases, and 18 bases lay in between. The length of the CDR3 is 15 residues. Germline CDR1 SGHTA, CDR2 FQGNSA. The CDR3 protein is CASSAGPGVDEKLFF. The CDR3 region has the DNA TGTGCCAGCAGCGCCGGTCCAGGGGTAGACGAAAAACTGTTTTTT.

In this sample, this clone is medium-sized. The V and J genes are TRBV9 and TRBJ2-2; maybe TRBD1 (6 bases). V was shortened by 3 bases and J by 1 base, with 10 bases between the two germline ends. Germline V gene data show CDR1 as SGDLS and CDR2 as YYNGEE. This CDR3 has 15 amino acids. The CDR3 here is CASSEGRGNTGELFF. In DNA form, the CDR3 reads TGTGCCAGCAGCGAAGGCAGGGGGAACACCGGGGAGCTGTTTTTT.

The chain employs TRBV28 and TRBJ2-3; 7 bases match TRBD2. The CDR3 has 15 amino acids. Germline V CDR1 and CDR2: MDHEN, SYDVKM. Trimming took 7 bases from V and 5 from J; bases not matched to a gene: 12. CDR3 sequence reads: CASTPGEGGGDTQYF. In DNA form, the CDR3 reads TGTGCCAGCACACCCGGGGAGGGCGGGGGAGATACGCAGTATTTT.

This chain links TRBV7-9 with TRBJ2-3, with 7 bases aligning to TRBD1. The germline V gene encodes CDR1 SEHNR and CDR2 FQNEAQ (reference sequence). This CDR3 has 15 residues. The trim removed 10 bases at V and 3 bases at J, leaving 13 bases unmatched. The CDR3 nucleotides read TGTGCCACCACCTCTCAGGGGGTAAGAACAGATACGCAGTATTTT. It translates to CATTSQGVRTDTQYF.

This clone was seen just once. The CDR3 nucleotides read TGTGCCAGCAGCCCTCTTTCGGGACATAATACCGGGGAGCTGTTTTTT. As protein: CASSPLSGHNTGELFF. This chain uses TRBV9 with TRBJ2-2; D may be TRBD1 (6 bases). V dropped 4 bases and J dropped 5 bases, with 18 bases sitting between them. CDR1 and CDR2 from the germline V gene are SGDLS and YYNGEE. This CDR3 contains 16 residues.

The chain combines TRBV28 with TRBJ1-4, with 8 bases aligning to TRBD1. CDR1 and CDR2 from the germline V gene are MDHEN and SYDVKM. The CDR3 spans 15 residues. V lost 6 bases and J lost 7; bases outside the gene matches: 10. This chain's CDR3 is CASSLAGTGAEKLFF. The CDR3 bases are TGTGCCAGCAGCCTAGCCGGGACAGGCGCTGAAAAACTGTTTTTT.

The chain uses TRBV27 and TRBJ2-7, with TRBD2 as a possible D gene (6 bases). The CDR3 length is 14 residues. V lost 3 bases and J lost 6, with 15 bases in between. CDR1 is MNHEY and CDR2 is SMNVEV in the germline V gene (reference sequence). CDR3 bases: TGTGCCAGCAGTTTTAGGAGGGGATCGGGCGAGCAGTACTTC. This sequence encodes CASSFRRGSGEQYF.

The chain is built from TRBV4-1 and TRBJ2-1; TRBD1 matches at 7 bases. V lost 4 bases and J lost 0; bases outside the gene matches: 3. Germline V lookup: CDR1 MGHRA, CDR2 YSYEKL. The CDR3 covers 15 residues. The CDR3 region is CASSLRDSSYNEQFF. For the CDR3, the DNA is TGCGCCAGCAGCCTCCGGGACAGCTCCTACAATGAGCAGTTCTTC.